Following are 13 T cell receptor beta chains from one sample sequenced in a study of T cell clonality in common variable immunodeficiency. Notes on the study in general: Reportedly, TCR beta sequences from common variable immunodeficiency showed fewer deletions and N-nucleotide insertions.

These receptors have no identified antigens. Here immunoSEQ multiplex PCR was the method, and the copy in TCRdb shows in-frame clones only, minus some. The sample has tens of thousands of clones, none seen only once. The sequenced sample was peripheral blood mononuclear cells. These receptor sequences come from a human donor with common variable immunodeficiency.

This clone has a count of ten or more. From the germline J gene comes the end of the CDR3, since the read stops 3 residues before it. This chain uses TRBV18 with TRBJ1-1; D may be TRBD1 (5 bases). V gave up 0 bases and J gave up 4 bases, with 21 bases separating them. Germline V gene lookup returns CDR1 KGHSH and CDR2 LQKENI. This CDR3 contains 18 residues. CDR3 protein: CASSPPAGGTWGSTEAFF. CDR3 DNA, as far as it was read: TGTGCCAGCTCACCACCCGCGGGAGGGACTTGGGGTAGCACTGAA.

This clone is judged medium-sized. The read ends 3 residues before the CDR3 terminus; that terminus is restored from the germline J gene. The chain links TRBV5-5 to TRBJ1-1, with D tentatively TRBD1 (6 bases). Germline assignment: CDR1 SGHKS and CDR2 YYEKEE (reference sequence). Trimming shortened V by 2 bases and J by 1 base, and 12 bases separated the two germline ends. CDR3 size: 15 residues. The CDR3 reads CASSFVGGQNTEAFF. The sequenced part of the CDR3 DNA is TGTGCCAGCAGCTTTGTGGGGGGGCAGAACACTGAA. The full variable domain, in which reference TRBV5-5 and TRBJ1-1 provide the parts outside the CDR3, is DAGVTQSPTHLIKTRGQQVTLRCSPISGHKSVSWYQQVLGQGPQFIFQYYEKEERGRGNFPDRFSARQFPNYSSELNVNALLLGDSALYLCASSFVGGQNTEAFFGQGTRLTVV.

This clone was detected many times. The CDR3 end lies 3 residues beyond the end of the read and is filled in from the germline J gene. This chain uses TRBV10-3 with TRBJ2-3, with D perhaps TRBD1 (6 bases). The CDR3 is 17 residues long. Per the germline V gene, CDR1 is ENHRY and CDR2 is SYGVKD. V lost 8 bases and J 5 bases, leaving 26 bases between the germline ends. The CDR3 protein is CAISEHPDRHLGDTQYF. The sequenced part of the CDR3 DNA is TGTGCCATCTCCGAACATCCTGACAGGCACTTGGGAGATACG.

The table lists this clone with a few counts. The part of the CDR3 DNA that was read is TGTGCCAGCAGCTTAGCCCAATCCTACAATGAG. Its protein is CASSLAQSYNE. The full CDR3 protein is CASSLAQSYNEQFF. This rearrangement joins TRBV7-9 to TRBJ2-1; D gene uncertain. Read data end 3 residues before the CDR3 end; the end is taken from the germline J gene. V shed 0 bases and J shed 1 base, with 4 bases lying between them. Germline V gene data show CDR1 as SEHNR and CDR2 as FQNEAQ (reference sequence). The CDR3 totals 14 residues.

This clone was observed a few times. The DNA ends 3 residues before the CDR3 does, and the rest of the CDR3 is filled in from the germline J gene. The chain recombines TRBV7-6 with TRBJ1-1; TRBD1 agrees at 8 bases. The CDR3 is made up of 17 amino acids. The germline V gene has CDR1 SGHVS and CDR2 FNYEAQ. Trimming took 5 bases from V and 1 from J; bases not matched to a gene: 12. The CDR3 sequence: CASSPRTGSWGNTEAFF. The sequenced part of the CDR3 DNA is TGTGCCAGCAGCCCCCGGACAGGGTCTTGGGGGAACACTGAA.

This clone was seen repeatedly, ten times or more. The CDR3 loop reads CASSIQAMNTEAFF. The DNA read from the CDR3 is TGTGCCAGTAGTATACAGGCTATGAACACTGAA. The chain has TRBV19 and TRBJ1-1; D uncertain. The CDR3 end is not reached by the read, which stops 3 residues before it; the germline J gene fills it in. This CDR3 region has 14 residues. Trimming cost V 2 bases and J 0 bases, with 7 bases left between them. Germline-derived CDR1 and CDR2 are LNHDA and SQIVND (reference sequence).

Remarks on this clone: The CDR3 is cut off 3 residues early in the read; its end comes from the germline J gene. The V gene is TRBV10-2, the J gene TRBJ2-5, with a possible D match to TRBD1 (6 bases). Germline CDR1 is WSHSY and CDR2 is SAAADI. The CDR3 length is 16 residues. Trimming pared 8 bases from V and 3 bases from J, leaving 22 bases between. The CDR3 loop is CASGVYSTQGKETQYF. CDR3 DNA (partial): TGCGCCAGCGGCGTTTACTCCACACAGGGTAAAGAGACC.

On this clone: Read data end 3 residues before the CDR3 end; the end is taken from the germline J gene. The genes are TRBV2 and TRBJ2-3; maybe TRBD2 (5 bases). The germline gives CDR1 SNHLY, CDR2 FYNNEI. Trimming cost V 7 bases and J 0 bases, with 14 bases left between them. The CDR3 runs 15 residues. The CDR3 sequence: CASTGGFFSTDTQYF. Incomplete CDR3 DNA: TGTGCCAGCACGGGCGGGTTCTTTAGCACAGATACG.

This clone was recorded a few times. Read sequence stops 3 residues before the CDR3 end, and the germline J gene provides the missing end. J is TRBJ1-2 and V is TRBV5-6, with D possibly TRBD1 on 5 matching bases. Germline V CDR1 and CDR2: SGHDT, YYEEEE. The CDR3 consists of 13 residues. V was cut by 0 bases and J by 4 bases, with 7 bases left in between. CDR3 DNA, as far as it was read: TGTGCCAGCAGCTTGGGACAGCTCTATGGC. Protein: CASSLGQLYG. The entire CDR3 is CASSLGQLYGYTF.

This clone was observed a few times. Partial CDR3 DNA: TGTGCCAGCAGCCCCGCAGGGTTCGGTACG. Its translation is CASSPAGFGT. The full CDR3 sequence reads CASSPAGFGTQYF. The chain carries TRBV11-1 and TRBJ2-3; tentatively, D is TRBD1 (5 bases). The missing CDR3 end, 3 residues past where the read stops, is filled in from the germline J gene. Trimming removed 5 bases from V and 8 bases from J, with 14 bases in between. The germline V gene encodes CDR1 SGHAT and CDR2 FQDESV (reference sequence). CDR3 length: 13 amino acids.

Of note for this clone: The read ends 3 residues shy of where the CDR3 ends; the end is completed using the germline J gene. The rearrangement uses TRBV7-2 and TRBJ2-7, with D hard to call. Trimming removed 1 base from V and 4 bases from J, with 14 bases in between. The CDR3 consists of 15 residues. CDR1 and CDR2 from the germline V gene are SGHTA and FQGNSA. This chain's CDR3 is CASSLVGQLGYEQYF. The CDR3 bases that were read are TGTGCCAGCAGCTTAGTAGGGCAGTTAGGTTACGAG. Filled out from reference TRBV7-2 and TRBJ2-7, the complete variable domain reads GAGVSQSPSNKVTEKGKDVELRCDPISGHTALYWYRQSLGQGLEFLIYFQGNSAPDKSGLPSDRFSAERTGGSVSTLTIQRTQQEDSAVYLCASSLVGQLGYEQYFGPGTRLTVT.

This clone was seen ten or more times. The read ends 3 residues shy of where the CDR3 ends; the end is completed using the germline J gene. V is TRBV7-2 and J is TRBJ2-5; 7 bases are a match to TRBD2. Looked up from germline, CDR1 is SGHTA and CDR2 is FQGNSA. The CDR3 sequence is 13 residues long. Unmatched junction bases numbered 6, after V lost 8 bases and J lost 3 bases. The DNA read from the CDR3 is TGTGCCAGCGGTAGAGGACTAGAAGAGACC. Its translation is CASGRGLEET. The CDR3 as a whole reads CASGRGLEETQYF.

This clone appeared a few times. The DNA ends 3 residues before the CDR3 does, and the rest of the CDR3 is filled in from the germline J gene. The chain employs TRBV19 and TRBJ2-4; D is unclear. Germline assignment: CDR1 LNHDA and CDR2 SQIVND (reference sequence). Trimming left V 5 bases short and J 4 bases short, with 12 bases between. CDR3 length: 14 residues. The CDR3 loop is CASSETRMKNIQYF. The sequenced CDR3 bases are TGTGCCAGTAGTGAGACACGTATGAAAAACATT.